A selection of T cell receptor beta chains follows, all from one sample in a study of blood T cell repertoires in COVID-19. Sequencing was performed with immunoSEQ multiplex PCR; in TCRdb, only in-frame clones are kept and a portion is missing. The sample includes approximately 97,000 clones, around 88% seen only once; the top ten take 2.1%. What was sequenced was peripheral blood. These receptors originate from a man aged 50-60 years with COVID-19, enrolled during active disease. The CDR3 runs from the conserved cysteine through the conserved F or W. The D gene is left open where the match is weak. Clone size appears in some rows only: once, few, many, or a class for an expanded clone.

J | D | V | size | DNA | CDR3
TRBJ1-1 | TRBD1 | TRBV7-8 | . | TGTGCCAGCAGCATCGGGACAGGGGGCGCCCGGACTGAAGCTTTCTTT | CASSIGTGGARTEAFF
TRBJ1-2 | . | TRBV24-1 | . | TGTGCCACCAGTGCTTCCTCTGGAGGGCAGGACCCCTATGGCTACACCTTC | CATSASSGGQDPYGYTF
TRBJ2-2 | TRBD2 | TRBV19 | . | TGTGCCAGTAGTATAGATCCCACGGCTATTTTTCGGGGGGACGTGAACACCGGGGAGCTGTTTTTT | CASSIDPTAIFRGDVNTGELFF
TRBJ1-3 | . | TRBV9 | few | TGTGCCAGCAGCGTACAGGGAGGATCTGGAAACACCATATATTTT | CASSVQGGSGNTIYF
TRBJ2-1 | TRBD1 | TRBV24-1 | . | TGTGCCACCAGTGATTCCACAGGGGCGACCTACAATGAGCAGTTCTTC | CATSDSTGATYNEQFF
TRBJ2-3 | . | TRBV5-1 | . | TGCGCCAGCAGCTGGGCCGGGGGTCGAAGCACAGATACGCAGTATTTT | CASSWAGGRSTDTQYF
TRBJ1-6 | TRBD1 | TRBV5-6 | . | TGTGCCAGCAGCCGCCGGACAGGGGGATTGTCACCCCTCCACTTT | CASSRRTGGLSPLHF
TRBJ1-2 | . | TRBV28 | . | TGTGCCAGCCTGGACAGTTTCGGCTACACCTTC | CASLDSFGYTF
TRBJ1-6 | . | TRBV3-1/TRBV3-2 | . | TGTGCCAGCAGCCGAGGTGGGGGGAGGCCGGGCTCCTATAATTCACCCCTCCACTTT | CASSRGGGRPGSYNSPLHF
TRBJ2-7 | . | TRBV5-1 | . | TGCGCCAGCAGCTTGGCAGGATCCTCCTACGAGCAGTACTTC | CASSLAGSSYEQYF
TRBJ2-7 | TRBD1 | TRBV28 | . | TGTGCCAGCAGTTTAATCGGGACAGGGTTCAACGAGCAGTACTTC | CASSLIGTGFNEQYF
TRBJ2-1 | TRBD2 | TRBV7-2 | . | TGTGCCAGCAGCCCCTCGGGTAGCGGGGGACCGAGGGATGAGCAGTTCTTC | CASSPSGSGGPRDEQFF
TRBJ2-1 | TRBD2 | TRBV4-1 | . | TGCGCCAGCAGCCTCGACCCTAGCGGGGGTATGTTCTTC | CASSLDPSGGMFF
TRBJ1-1 | TRBD1 | TRBV5-1 | . | TGCGCCAGCAGCGGGACAGCGAACACTGAAGCTTTCTTT | CASSGTANTEAFF
TRBJ2-2 | TRBD1 | TRBV29-1 | . | TGCAGCGCAGGGGGCGCATCCACCGGGGAGCTGTTTTTT | CSAGGASTGELFF
TRBJ1-4 | . | TRBV6-1 | . | TGTGCCAGCAGTGAAGATTTCGGACAGATATTT | CASSEDFGQIF
TRBJ2-2 | TRBD1 | TRBV3-1/TRBV3-2 | . | TGTGCCAGCAGCCATAAGGGACAGCAGAACACCGGGGAGCTGTTTTTT | CASSHKGQQNTGELFF
TRBJ1-5 | . | TRBV12-3/TRBV12-4 | . | TGTGCCAGCAGGGGCATCGGGCCCCAGCATTTT | CASRGIGPQHF
TRBJ2-7 | . | TRBV27 | . | TGTGCCAGCAGTGGGGGGGGGCTTTACGAGCAGTACTTC | CASSGGGLYEQYF
TRBJ1-1 | . | TRBV30 | . | TGTGCCTCCTATCCCTTGGGCGATGAAGCTTTCTTT | CASYPLGDEAFF
TRBJ2-1 | TRBD2 | TRBV5-1 | . | TGCGCCAGCAGCTTGGATGCCAGCGGGGGGGTCAATGAGCAGTTCTTC | CASSLDASGGVNEQFF
TRBJ2-7 | . | TRBV29-1 | . | TGCAGCGTTGAATTGGACACGGGCCACTACGAGCAGTACTTC | CSVELDTGHYEQYF
TRBJ1-5 | . | TRBV18 | . | TGTGCCAGCTCACCGTCGGTCCCGGGCAATCAGCCCCAGCATTTT | CASSPSVPGNQPQHF
TRBJ1-6 | . | TRBV2 | once | TGTGCCAGCAAAGGACAGCTCATCTATAATTCACCCCTCCACTTT | CASKGQLIYNSPLHF
TRBJ1-1 | . | TRBV5-1 | few | TGCGCCAGCAGCTTGCGGGGGACCGGGAACACTGAAGCTTTCTTT | CASSLRGTGNTEAFF
TRBJ2-5 | . | TRBV9 | . | TGTGCCAGCAGCCCCAGCGGCCTGGAAGAGACCCAGTACTTC | CASSPSGLEETQYF
TRBJ2-1 | TRBD2 | TRBV28 | medium-sized | TGTGCCAGCAGTGTAGATAGCGGGGGGGCTAATGAGCAGTTCTTC | CASSVDSGGANEQFF
TRBJ2-3 | . | TRBV9 | . | TGTGCCAGCAGCGTAGACGGGGGAACATCGGGCACAGATACGCAGTATTTT | CASSVDGGTSGTDTQYF
TRBJ1-2 | . | TRBV2 | . | TGTGCCAGCAGCCGGGGGGGGCAGAACTATGGCTACACCTTC | CASSRGGQNYGYTF
TRBJ1-1 | . | TRBV9 | few | TGTGCCAGCAGCGTAGGGTCAGGGGACATGAACACTGAAGCTTTCTTT | CASSVGSGDMNTEAFF
TRBJ2-7 | TRBD2 | TRBV15 | . | TGTGCCACCAGCTCGGGACTAGCGGGACTCTACGAGCAGTACTTC | CATSSGLAGLYEQYF
TRBJ1-6 | . | TRBV6-5 | . | TGTGCCTCACAGCCAGATCATAATTCACCCCTCCACTTT | CASQPDHNSPLHF
TRBJ2-3 | TRBD1 | TRBV5-1 | . | TGCGCCAGCAGCTTGGCCTCAGCCTCAGGGGGCCTTTTGGATACGCAGTATTTT | CASSLASASGGLLDTQYF
TRBJ1-1 | . | TRBV5-1 | . | TGCGCCAGCAGCGCCGGGTTCAACACTGAAGCTTTCTTT | CASSAGFNTEAFF
TRBJ1-2 | TRBD1 | TRBV27 | few | TGTGCCAGCAGTGCGGACAGGGCAACGGGGTATGGCTACACCTTC | CASSADRATGYGYTF
TRBJ2-7 | TRBD1 | TRBV2 | . | TGTGCCAGCACCAAGGACAGGGGGCCCATCTACGAGCAGTACTTC | CASTKDRGPIYEQYF
TRBJ2-7 | . | TRBV9 | . | TGTGCCAGCAGCGAGGGGAATCGGTACGAGCAGTACTTC | CASSEGNRYEQYF
TRBJ1-1 | TRBD1 | TRBV9 | . | TGTGCCAGCAGCCTCGGACAGGGTGGAACTGAAGCTTTCTTT | CASSLGQGGTEAFF
TRBJ1-4 | . | TRBV7-2 | . | TGTGCCAGCAGCTTAAGTGGGGGGAAGAGTGAAAAACTGTTTTTT | CASSLSGGKSEKLFF
TRBJ1-2 | TRBD1 | TRBV18 | once | TGTGCCAGCTCACCCGGACAGGGGCAATATGGCTACACCTTC | CASSPGQGQYGYTF
TRBJ1-2 | . | TRBV7-9 | . | TGTGCCAGCAGCCACCCCGGGGGGCACTATGGCTACACCTTC | CASSHPGGHYGYTF
TRBJ1-2 | . | TRBV30 | . | TGTGCCTGGAGCTCCGTGCGGGGCCATGGCTACACCTTC | CAWSSVRGHGYTF
TRBJ2-5 | . | TRBV3-1/TRBV3-2 | once | TGTGCCAGCAGCCAAAACTCTTACAGGGAGACCCAGTACTTC | CASSQNSYRETQYF
TRBJ1-1 | TRBD1 | TRBV2 | . | TGTGCCGGACAGGGTATGAACACTGAAGCTTTCTTT | CAGQGMNTEAFF
TRBJ2-7 | . | TRBV21-1 | few | TGTGCCAGCAGGGACCGGGACAGGGACTACTACGAGCAGTACTTC | CASRDRDRDYYEQYF
TRBJ1-5 | . | TRBV2 | . | TGTGCCAGCAGTCGAGACAGGTATAGCAATCAGCCCCAGCATTTT | CASSRDRYSNQPQHF
TRBJ1-2 | . | TRBV5-1 | . | TGCGCCAGCAGGGGGGCAGTCTCTAACTATGGCTACACCTTC | CASRGAVSNYGYTF
TRBJ2-7 | . | TRBV2 | . | TGTGCCAGCAGGCTGCCAGAACCCCACTACGAGCAGTACTTC | CASRLPEPHYEQYF
TRBJ1-6 | . | TRBV28 | . | TGTGCCAGCAGGCGACATTATAATTCACCCCTCCACTTT | CASRRHYNSPLHF
TRBJ2-1 | . | TRBV14 | . | TGTGCCAGCAGCCCCTTTGATACTAGTAGAGGTGAGCAGTTCTTC | CASSPFDTSRGEQFF
TRBJ2-5 | . | TRBV15 | . | TGTGCCACCAGCAGAGAAATTGCGGCAGTAAGTCAAGAGACCCAGTACTTC | CATSREIAAVSQETQYF
TRBJ1-6 | TRBD1 | TRBV7-8 | . | TGTGCCAGCAGCCTAAGGGGGACAGATAATTCACCCCTCCACTTT | CASSLRGTDNSPLHF
TRBJ1-6 | . | TRBV5-1 | . | TGCGCCAGCAGCTTGGGGTTTGGGGGGGATTCACCCCTCCACTTT | CASSLGFGGDSPLHF
TRBJ1-3 | . | TRBV19 | . | TGTGCCAGTAGTATAACGGGCGGGCCCTCTGGAAACACCATATATTTT | CASSITGGPSGNTIYF
TRBJ2-7 | . | TRBV5-5 | . | TGTGCCAGCAGCTTGGGTGGCAGGGTATCCTCGTACGAGCAGTACTTC | CASSLGGRVSSYEQYF